This T cell receptor (beta chain) was identified in a study of shared clonotypes between healthy human individuals. General study results and limits: Naive subsets generally exceeded memory subsets in estimated richness.

As regards this clone: Its antigen is not identified.

On sorted subsets, replicate PCRs used 200 to 250 ng DNA, or tens of thousands of T cell genomes. Some clones are missing from TCRdb's copy, which holds only in-frame ones; the method was immunoSEQ multiplex PCR. The sample yields 650,000 to 800,000 clones, 92% seen once. Naive CD8 cells comprised CD45RO-negative, CCR7-positively selected cells, excluding terminally differentiated effector memory CD45RA+ cells. The CDR3 consists of 13 residues. Germline CDR1 is MNHEY and CDR2 is SMNVEV (reference sequence). V lost 4 bases and J 1 base, leaving 7 bases between the germline ends. The source is a man under 40 in good health. Sequencing was performed on naive CD8+ T cells sorted from blood. This chain links TRBV27 with TRBJ2-5; D ambiguous. As DNA, the CDR3 is TGTGCCAGCAGTTCAGCGATCCAAGAGACCCAGTACTTC. Its translation: CASSSAIQETQYF.